The present T cell receptor (beta chain) was sequenced within a study of blood T cell repertoires in COVID-19. The table came from immunoSEQ multiplex PCR; TCRdb's copy has only in-frame clones and leaves some out. Counted here are about 250,000 clones, about 91% occurring once; the ten biggest clones make up less than 5%. Sequencing was done on a sample of peripheral blood. This TCR was recovered from a woman between 40 and 55 years old who had recovered from COVID-19.

CDR3: CASSLGANRGTDTQYF. The DNA for the CDR3 is TGTGCCAGCAGCTTAGGAGCGAACAGAGGGACAGATACGCAGTATTTT. V usage is TRBV5-4 and J usage is TRBJ2-3, with a weak D call TRBD2 (5 bases). This CDR3 region has 16 residues. Looked up from germline, CDR1 is SGHNT and CDR2 is YYREEE (reference sequence). The V end was cut by 2 bases, the J end by 3 bases, with 16 bases between.